This T cell receptor beta chain derives from a study of identical twins (dated by TCRdb to about 2016). About the full investigation: TCR alpha and beta repertoires from monozygotic twins, unrelated adults of various ages and cord blood were deep-sequenced to test whether fetal clonotypes persist. To rule out contamination, the twin experiments were replicated at different times with different library preparation protocols. General conclusions and limits of the study: Zero-insertion analyses could be partly confounded by invariant T cells such as MAIT and iNKT, though diverse VJ usage argued against such confounding for most clonotypes. Fewer insertions were carried by abundant cord blood beta clonotypes, a similar but weaker trend appeared in young adult naive repertoires, and no such trend appeared in memory repertoires. The excess sharing between twins in beta out-of-frame sequences was weaker because fewer shared sequences reduced the signal-to-noise ratio. In monozygotic twins, out-of-frame TCR alpha sharing was systematically underestimated by recombination models, although the models agreed with sharing between unrelated individuals. Conclusions relied on cross-sectional statistical analysis, since the same donors could not be followed over many years. Compared with coincidental sharing between unrelated individuals, out-of-frame TCR alpha sequences shared between twins showed an excess of sequences with low generation probability.

Only healthy Caucasian donors were included. Three pairs of female monozygotic twins, all aged about 18 to 30 years, made up the twin cohort. CD4+ and CD8+ T cell populations were isolated with positive isolation kits from Invitrogen. The V end loses 5 bases and the J end loses 8 bases, and a stretch of 13 bases separates them. The CDR3 contains 13 residues, cysteine and phenylalanine counted. Just the 39-base CDR3 DNA is kept, in frame starting at base 1. Libraries were built with 5' RACE. For sequencing, an Illumina HiSeq 2000 was employed. A universal primer binding site was added through template switching, and the final cDNA carried a unique molecular identifier so that TCR cDNA molecules could be counted accurately. First-strand cDNA for TCR alpha and beta chains was synthesized from specific primers in the conserved constant-segment region. To control for contamination, every cDNA library carried two barcodes: a SMART-Mk sample barcode plus Illumina barcodes. TruSeq adapter sequences and Illumina sample barcodes were added in two successive PCR steps. The Illumina HiSeq platform was used with custom primers to sequence TCR alpha and beta cDNA libraries. Turning to the authors' computational methods: MiGEC was used to process raw reads and extract unique molecular identifiers, and MiXCR was used to find CDR3 positions. Recombination models were inferred per individual with the repgenHMM and IGoR tools using an EM algorithm. Shared clonotype analysis was performed with the tcR package in R, normalizing sharing by the product of cloneset sizes. To study raw recombination free of thymic and clonal selection effects, out-of-frame nonproductive sequences were analyzed. Using fastp trimming at Q25 and MiXCR clonotype assembly, TCRdb reanalyzed the public sequencing data and kept in-frame beta chains. Rows are unified per CDR3 protein, each entry keeping the most common DNA and genes. These V and J calls rely on TCRdb rather than the paper's analysis. Counted in this sample were roughly 470,000 distinct CDR3 sequences; 13% to 15% of them appeared once. The ten largest clones add up to more than 0.8% of the sample.

The sample holds a few counts of this clonotype. There is no known antigen for this receptor. Base qualities are not recorded, but no much larger clone differs from it by a single base. The data also belong to a second study, concerning yellow fever vaccine responses in identical twins. The other study reports the following: According to the authors, the vaccine-induced T cell response in identical twins seemed to be partly convergent and partly specific to each individual. Focusing on identical twins, the study followed the T cell clones that responded to the vaccine, and did so with precision.

The V gene is TRBV12-3 or TRBV12-4 and the J gene is TRBJ2-1, with TRBD1 as a weak D call on 6 bases. Sequencing was carried out using CD4+ T cells sorted from blood. The receptor comes from a young woman in good health. The CDR3 sequence is CASSKVGGYEQFF. The nucleotides are TGTGCCAGCAGTAAGGTTGGGGGCTATGAGCAGTTCTTC.